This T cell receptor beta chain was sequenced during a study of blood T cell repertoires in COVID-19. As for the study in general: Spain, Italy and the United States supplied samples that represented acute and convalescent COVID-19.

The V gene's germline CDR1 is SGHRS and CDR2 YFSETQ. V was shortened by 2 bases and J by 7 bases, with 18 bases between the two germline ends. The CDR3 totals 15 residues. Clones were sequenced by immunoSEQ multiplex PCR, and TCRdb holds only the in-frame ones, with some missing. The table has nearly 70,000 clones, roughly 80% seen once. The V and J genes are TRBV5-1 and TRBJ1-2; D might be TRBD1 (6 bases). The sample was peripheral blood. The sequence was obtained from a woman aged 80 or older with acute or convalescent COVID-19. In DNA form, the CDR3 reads TGCGCCAGCAGCTTCGGGACACAGGACGTTCCTGGCTACACCTTC. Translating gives CASSFGTQDVPGYTF.